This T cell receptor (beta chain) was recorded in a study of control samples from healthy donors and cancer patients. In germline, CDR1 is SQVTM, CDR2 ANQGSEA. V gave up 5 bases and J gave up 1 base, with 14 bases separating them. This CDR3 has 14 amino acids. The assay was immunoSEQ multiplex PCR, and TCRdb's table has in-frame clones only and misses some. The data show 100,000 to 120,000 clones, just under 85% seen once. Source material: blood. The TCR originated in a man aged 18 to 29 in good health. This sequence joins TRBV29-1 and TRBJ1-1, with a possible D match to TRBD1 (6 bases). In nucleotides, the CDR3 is TGCAGCGTTTTCTATACAGGGAAGAACACTGAAGCTTTCTTT. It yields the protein CSVFYTGKNTEAFF.